The 29 T cell receptor beta chains presented below share a single source sample, sequenced in a study of response to subunit inactivated influenza vaccine. TCRdb analysed the RT-PCR reads with MiXCR anew, one entry per CDR3 protein. Among about 480,000 distinct CDR3 sequences listed, 25% were seen once. The sample here was CD4+ T cells sorted from PBMCs, taken 4 to 6 days after vaccination. Receptor source: a man over 45 who received an inactivated influenza vaccine.

The chain combines TRBV27 with TRBJ2-5, with 10 bases that match TRBD1. The CDR3 loop spans 14 amino acids. Trimming took 5 bases from V and 5 from J; bases not matched to a gene: 5. The germline gives CDR1 MNHEY, CDR2 SMNVEV (reference sequence). CDR3 protein: CASSRGQGWETQYF. CDR3 coding DNA: TGTGCCAGCAGTAGGGGACAGGGGTGGGAGACCCAGTACTTC.

There are a few counts of this clonotype. The CDR3: CASSPRVLANTEAFF. The CDR3 DNA reads TGTGCCAGCAGCCCAAGGGTCCTCGCGAACACTGAAGCTTTCTTT. The rearrangement joins TRBV3-1 to TRBJ1-1; D is undetermined. This CDR3 comprises 15 residues. The germline gives CDR1 LGHDT, CDR2 YNNKEL (reference sequence). V was trimmed by 4 bases and J by 1 base, leaving 13 bases between them. Together with reference TRBV3-1 and TRBJ1-1, the CDR3 gives the full variable domain: DTAVSQTPKYLVTQMGNDKSIKCEQNLGHDTMYWYKQDSKKFLKIMFSYNNKELIINETVPNRFSPKSPDKAHLNLHINSLELGDSAVYFCASSPRVLANTEAFFGQGTRLTVV.

This clonotype was recorded a few times. The rearrangement links TRBV20-1 to TRBJ2-3, with 11 positions matching TRBD2. CDR3 length: 15 amino acids. V shed 6 bases and J 4 bases; nucleotides not matched to a gene: 9. Germline V lookup: CDR1 DFQATT, CDR2 SNEGSKA (reference sequence). The CDR3 DNA follows: TGCAGTGCCACCCCGACTAGCGGGATCTCAGATACGCAGTATTTT. Its translation: CSATPTSGISDTQYF.

This chain joins TRBV10-3 and TRBJ2-6; TRBD2 is a possible D gene (6 bases). This CDR3 spans 13 amino acids. V was trimmed by 7 bases and J by 4 bases, leaving 8 bases between them. Germline CDR1 reads ENHRY; CDR2 reads SYGVKD. This chain's CDR3 is CAITGDGANVLTF. In nucleotides, the CDR3 is TGTGCCATCACGGGGGACGGGGCCAACGTCCTGACTTTC.

This rearrangement joins TRBV3-1 to TRBJ2-2; D unresolved. Germline V lookup: CDR1 LGHDT, CDR2 YNNKEL (reference sequence). V lost 2 bases and J 7 bases, leaving 11 bases between the germline ends. This CDR3 spans 14 amino acids. CDR3 nucleotide sequence: TGTGCCAGCAGCCAAATACAGTTAGGCGGGGAGCTGTTTTTT. This gives the protein CASSQIQLGGELFF.

V usage is TRBV30 and J usage is TRBJ2-2, with D unresolved. CDR1 GTSNPN and CDR2 SVGIG come from the germline V gene (reference sequence). This CDR3 is built from 16 residues. V was trimmed by 0 bases and J by 6 bases, leaving 17 bases between them. DNA for the CDR3: TGTGCCTGGAGTGTACGAGGTTTTGGTTTGCCCGGGGAGCTGTTTTTT. Protein sequence: CAWSVRGFGLPGELFF.

J is TRBJ2-7 and V is TRBV20-1; D is possibly TRBD2 (7 bases). The CDR3 covers 15 residues. From germline, CDR1 is DFQATT and CDR2 SNEGSKA (reference sequence). Trimming pared 2 bases from V and 6 bases from J, leaving 20 bases between. CDR3 in amino acids: CSARFAGALLTEQYF. In DNA, the CDR3 is TGCAGTGCTAGATTTGCGGGGGCTCTCCTGACCGAGCAGTACTTC.

This clonotype has only a few counts. This chain connects TRBV5-1 to TRBJ2-1; D uncertain. V gave up 3 bases and J gave up 7 bases, with 14 bases separating them. The length of the CDR3 is 14 residues. Germline V gene sequence: CDR1 SGHRS, CDR2 YFSETQ. CDR3 loop: CASSYPPRRNEQFF. CDR3 DNA sequence: TGCGCCAGCAGCTACCCTCCCCGCCGGAATGAGCAGTTCTTC.

There are a few counts of this clonotype. V usage is TRBV9 and J usage is TRBJ1-4; possible D gene TRBD1, 6 bases. CDR3 size: 14 residues. Trimming cost V 0 bases and J 6 bases, with 9 bases left between them. The germline gives CDR1 SGDLS, CDR2 YYNGEE. Here the CDR3 DNA reads TGTGCCAGCAGCGTAGACAGGGCAGATGAAAAACTGTTTTTT. Its protein product is CASSVDRADEKLFF.

The chain has TRBV7-2 and TRBJ2-1; D perhaps matches TRBD1 (6 bases). The germline V gene encodes CDR1 SGHTA and CDR2 FQGNSA. The CDR3 runs 11 residues. Trimming cost V 5 bases and J 12 bases, with 11 bases left between them. The CDR3, as DNA: TGTGCCAGCAGCCTTCGACAGGTGCAGTTCTTC. This encodes CASSLRQVQFF.

This clonotype was seen more than once but under ten times. The CDR3 region is CASSLDAGGGNEQFF. The CDR3 region has the DNA TGTGCCAGCAGTTTAGACGCGGGAGGGGGCAATGAGCAGTTCTTC. This chain connects TRBV12-3 or TRBV12-4 to TRBJ2-1, with TRBD2 matching over 9 bases. The CDR3 has 15 residues. With V trimmed by 1 base and J by 6 bases, 4 bases remained unmatched.

This clonotype was counted many times. The chain joins TRBV12-3 or TRBV12-4 to TRBJ1-2, with TRBD1 matching over 7 bases. CDR3 length: 15 amino acids. Germline trimming cut 3 bases from V and 2 bases from J; bases unmatched to any gene: 6. DNA for the CDR3: TGTGCCAGCAGTTTCCCCCAACAGGGGAACTATGGCTACACCTTC. It yields the protein CASSFPQQGNYGYTF.

This chain links TRBV20-1 with TRBJ1-2, with D unclear. V lost 5 bases to trimming and J lost 4 bases, with 11 bases between them. Germline values: CDR1 DFQATT, CDR2 SNEGSKA (reference sequence). CDR3 size: 12 residues. CDR3 sequence reads: CSASQSLYGYTF. In nucleotides, the CDR3 is TGCAGTGCTTCCCAGAGCCTCTATGGCTACACCTTC.

This clonotype was seen more than once but under ten times. The chain carries TRBV11-2 and TRBJ2-1; 9 bases align to TRBD1. CDR3 size: 19 residues. Looked up from germline, CDR1 is SGHAT and CDR2 is FQNNGV. V shed 1 base, J shed 2 bases, and the junction held 12 bases outside the gene matches. The CDR3: CASSLVPGQGGLTYNEQFF. The CDR3 DNA reads TGTGCCAGCAGCTTAGTCCCGGGACAGGGAGGATTAACCTACAATGAGCAGTTCTTC.

The chain is built from TRBV28 and TRBJ2-7; no firm D call. The CDR3 has 15 residues. The V end lost 4 bases, the J end lost 0 bases, and 13 bases lay between the germline ends. Germline-derived CDR1 and CDR2 are MDHEN and SYDVKM. CDR3 sequence (DNA): TGTGCCAGCAGTTCAGAGAGCCCCCCCTCCTACGAGCAGTACTTC. Protein product: CASSSESPPSYEQYF.

This clonotype has at least ten counts. The chain uses TRBV3-1 and TRBJ1-1; 7 bases are shared with TRBD1. Per the germline V gene, CDR1 is LGHDT and CDR2 is YNNKEL (reference sequence). V was pared by 6 bases and J by 1 base, with 2 bases of the junction left unmatched. The CDR3 is 13 amino acids. This chain's CDR3 is CASSRTGNTEAFF. The CDR3 DNA reads TGTGCCAGCAGTCGGACAGGGAACACTGAAGCTTTCTTT. The entire variable domain, with the rest obtained from reference TRBV3-1 and TRBJ1-1, is as follows: DTAVSQTPKYLVTQMGNDKSIKCEQNLGHDTMYWYKQDSKKFLKIMFSYNNKELIINETVPNRFSPKSPDKAHLNLHINSLELGDSAVYFCASSRTGNTEAFFGQGTRLTVV.

The V and J genes are TRBV5-1 and TRBJ2-3, with D uncertain. V dropped 0 bases and J dropped 2 bases, with 7 bases sitting between them. The CDR3 sequence is 14 residues long. The germline CDR1 and CDR2 sequences are SGHRS and YFSETQ. CDR3 DNA sequence: TGCGCCAGCAGCTTGGCCCCCAACACAGATACGCAGTATTTT. Translated: CASSLAPNTDTQYF.

This rearrangement joins TRBV6-1 to TRBJ1-2; D not resolved. The CDR3 runs to 14 residues. The germline CDR1 and CDR2 sequences are MNHNS and SASEGT. Deletions cut 6 bases from V and 2 bases from J, with 13 bases between. The CDR3 spells CASSSVGLNYGYTF. For the CDR3, the DNA is TGTGCCAGCAGCTCTGTCGGACTGAACTATGGCTACACCTTC.

This clonotype appeared a few times. J is TRBJ2-3 and V is TRBV10-3; no clear D. Germline loops: CDR1 ENHRY, CDR2 SYGVKD. The CDR3 consists of 14 residues. Trimming removed 7 bases at V and 0 bases at J, with 11 bases between. The CDR3 region has the DNA TGTGCCATCAAACTCGACCTTAGCACAGATACGCAGTATTTT. Residues: CAIKLDLSTDTQYF.

The rearrangement joins TRBV28 to TRBJ2-2; 10 bases agree with TRBD1. CDR3 length: 16 amino acids. CDR1 is MDHEN and CDR2 is SYDVKM in the germline V gene. V shed 4 bases, J shed 4 bases, and the junction held 6 bases outside the gene matches. Here the CDR3 DNA reads TGTGCCAGCAGTTCTTTGACAGGGGGCATCACCGGGGAGCTGTTTTTT. Translating it yields CASSSLTGGITGELFF.

This clonotype was picked up a small number of times. This chain uses TRBV5-1 with TRBJ2-3; 10 nucleotides match TRBD1. J was trimmed by 10 bases and V by 0 bases; bases with no gene match: 5. CDR3 length: 14 amino acids. Per germline, CDR1 SGHRS and CDR2 YFSETQ. CDR3 bases: TGCGCCAGCAGCTTGGAGTACGGGACAGGGGCGCAGTATTTT. Encoded protein: CASSLEYGTGAQYF.

The chain has TRBV11-2 and TRBJ2-1; 13 positions match TRBD2. Trimming removed 0 bases from V and 5 bases from J; junction bases left unmatched: 4. Germline loops: CDR1 SGHAT, CDR2 FQNNGV. The CDR3 runs to 17 residues. This CDR3 is CASSLDPGLAGNNEQFF. In DNA form, the CDR3 reads TGTGCCAGCAGCTTAGATCCGGGACTAGCGGGGAACAATGAGCAGTTCTTC.

This clonotype came up a few times. This sequence joins TRBV12-3 or TRBV12-4 and TRBJ2-3; no definite D call. V dropped 3 bases and J dropped 2 bases, with 6 bases sitting between them. The CDR3 is 13 amino acids. The DNA for the CDR3 is TGTGCCAGCAGTTTTCTAGACACAGATACGCAGTATTTT. Its protein product is CASSFLDTDTQYF.

This clonotype was picked up a small number of times. The V gene is TRBV12-3 or TRBV12-4, the J gene TRBJ2-1; 10 nucleotides align to TRBD2. The length of the CDR3 is 15 residues. V was pared by 3 bases and J by 9 bases, with 8 bases of the junction left unmatched. For the CDR3, the DNA is TGTGCCAGCAGTTTTGCTAGCGGGAGCTGGCTTGAGCAGTTCTTC. Its protein product is CASSFASGSWLEQFF.

The rearrangement uses TRBV19 and TRBJ2-1; 7 bases are a match to TRBD2. Germline CDR1 and CDR2: LNHDA and SQIVND (reference sequence). This CDR3 has 17 residues. J was trimmed by 10 bases and V by 3 bases; bases with no gene match: 18. CDR3 in amino acids: CASSIVGGGGPSREQFF. Here the CDR3 DNA reads TGTGCCAGTAGTATTGTGGGTGGGGGAGGGCCATCGCGGGAGCAGTTCTTC.

The rearrangement links TRBV3-1 to TRBJ2-7; 9 bases align to TRBD1. The germline CDR1 and CDR2 sequences are LGHDT and YNNKEL (reference sequence). V was clipped by 1 base and J by 0 bases; unmatched bases: 7. The CDR3 length is 17 residues. Here the CDR3 reads CASSQAGQGFRSYEQYF. The CDR3 coding sequence is TGTGCCAGCAGCCAAGCGGGACAGGGCTTTCGCTCCTACGAGCAGTACTTC.

V usage is TRBV5-4 and J usage is TRBJ1-2, with TRBD1 matching over 8 bases. Per the germline V gene, CDR1 is SGHNT and CDR2 is YYREEE (reference sequence). J was trimmed by 8 bases and V by 0 bases; bases with no gene match: 6. The CDR3 contains 14 residues. CDR3 sequence: CASSLVGQAKGYTF. DNA for the CDR3: TGTGCCAGCAGCTTGGTGGGACAGGCCAAGGGCTACACCTTC.

This clonotype has a handful of counts. The chain employs TRBV9 and TRBJ1-1; D possibly corresponds to TRBD1 (6 bases). Germline assignment: CDR1 SGDLS and CDR2 YYNGEE. CDR3 length equals 14 residues. Trimming cost V 0 bases and J 8 bases, with 14 bases left between them. CDR3 sequence reads: CASSVVGGRGEAFF. CDR3 nucleotide sequence: TGTGCCAGCAGCGTAGTTGGGGGGCGTGGAGAAGCTTTCTTT.

This chain connects TRBV3-1 to TRBJ2-7; D unclear. V lost 2 bases, J lost 6 bases, and 8 bases lay in between. Per germline, CDR1 LGHDT and CDR2 YNNKEL (reference sequence). The CDR3 consists of 12 residues. CDR3 bases: TGTGCCAGCAGCCAACCGGGTTTCGAGCAGTACTTC. Protein sequence: CASSQPGFEQYF.